Included here is one T cell receptor beta chain sequence, with context. The antigen is undetermined. This sample is drawn from a study of human T cells and chemical hapten exposure. Study context: Cases of alopecia areata, totalis or universalis occurred in a predominantly female patient group. Points from the study as a whole: While controls formed fewer of them, expanded TCRs formed significantly more large CDR3 similarity clusters. High-frequency TCRs, those above 1 in 1000, stayed the same after DPC sensitization.

Stated time point: patch test 2, 6 weeks after DPC sensitization. Documented treatment: therapeutic diphenylcyclopropenone sensitization with weekly scalp DPC. Trimming stripped 5 bases from V and 2 bases from J, with 15 bases between. Per the germline V gene, CDR1 is SGHAT and CDR2 is FQNNGV. This CDR3 is 15 amino acids long. One entry per CDR3 protein results from TCRdb running MiXCR on the RACE reads. The sample carries about 82,000 distinct CDR3 sequences, more than 9% recorded once. The source material was whole blood, sampled in connection with sensitization to the hapten diphenylcyclopropenone (DPC). The receptor was derived from a woman between 50 and 59 years old with alopecia areata. Some clones in this sample may be carry-over from other donors' samples. The rearrangement links TRBV11-2 to TRBJ2-5; D is possibly TRBD1 (6 bases). CDR3 residues: CASSRLLGQQETQYF. Written as DNA, the CDR3 is TGTGCCAGCAGCCGACTACTAGGACAGCAAGAGACCCAGTACTTC. Variable domain in full (rest from reference TRBV11-2 and TRBJ2-5): EAGVAQSPRYKIIEKRQSVAFWCNPISGHATLYWYQQILGQGPKLLIQFQNNGVVDDSQLPKDRFSAERLKGVDSTLKIQPAKLEDSAVYLCASSRLLGQQETQYFGPGTRLLVL.